The 20 T cell receptor beta chains below were found in one sample sequenced in a study of Ad26.COV2.S vaccination and SARS-CoV-2 variants. Treatment denoted: roughly 19 received Ad26.COV2.S at low or high dose, single or two shots; 5 received placebo; per-sample allocation not given. Sampling was performed 63 days after the first vaccine or placebo injection. Generated by immunoSEQ multiplex PCR, the TCRdb table keeps only in-frame clones and is missing some. Here the sample spans around 400,000 clones, about four fifths being singletons. The starting material was peripheral blood, obtained in a trial of Ad26.COV2.S vaccine versus placebo. All receptors come from a person between 18 and 65 years old who received the Ad26.COV2.S COVID-19 vaccine or a placebo.

The rearrangement uses TRBV12-3 or TRBV12-4 and TRBJ2-7; D remains ambiguous. The CDR3 is made up of 11 amino acids. Trimming shortened V by 3 bases and J by 6 bases, and 6 bases separated the two germline ends. The CDR3 sequence is CASSLSREQYF. The CDR3 coding sequence is TGTGCCAGCAGTTTGAGCCGCGAGCAGTACTTC.

The chain couples TRBV24-1 to TRBJ1-1, with D uncertain. V lost 3 bases, J lost 1 base, and 11 bases lay in between. The CDR3 loop spans 15 amino acids. CDR1 is KGHDR and CDR2 is SFDVKD in the germline V gene. The CDR3 bases are TGTGCCACCAGTGATCCGCGTGGATCGAACACTGAAGCTTTCTTT. This encodes CATSDPRGSNTEAFF.

DNA for the CDR3: TGTGCCATCAGCGCCGAGTGGGGGGGGGCCGGCTATGGCTACACCTTC. It codes for CAISAEWGGAGYGYTF. The V call is TRBV10-3, the J call TRBJ1-2; weak D call: TRBD1 (6 bases). This CDR3 has 16 residues. Trimming removed 6 bases from V and 4 bases from J, with 21 bases in between. Germline values: CDR1 ENHRY, CDR2 SYGVKD.

CDR3 residues: CASTSRSRDSYNEQFF. In DNA form, the CDR3 reads TGTGCCAGCACCTCGAGGTCAAGGGATTCCTACAATGAGCAGTTCTTC. The chain recombines TRBV5-6 with TRBJ2-1; the D is unclear. This CDR3 spans 16 amino acids. Per germline, CDR1 SGHDT and CDR2 YYEEEE. Trimming stripped 6 bases from V and 1 base from J, with 17 bases between. Variable domain in full (rest from reference TRBV5-6 and TRBJ2-1): DAGVTQSPTHLIKTRGQQVTLRCSPKSGHDTVSWYQQALGQGPQFIFQYYEEEERQRGNFPDRFSGHQFPNYSSELNVNALLLGDSALYLCASTSRSRDSYNEQFFGPGTRLTVL.

The chain couples TRBV30 to TRBJ1-2; no firm D call. The CDR3 spans 12 residues. Trimming shortened V by 0 bases and J by 8 bases, and 10 bases separated the two germline ends. Germline assignment: CDR1 GTSNPN and CDR2 SVGIG (reference sequence). Written as DNA, the CDR3 is TGTGCCTGGAGTGTAAACGGAGAAGGCTACACCTTC. Translated, it gives CAWSVNGEGYTF.

This chain joins TRBV4-2 and TRBJ2-5; 7 bases align to TRBD1. This CDR3 has 14 amino acids. The V gene's germline CDR1 is LGHNA and CDR2 YNFKEQ. Trimming cost V 4 bases and J 5 bases; bases outside gene matches: 7. The CDR3 protein is CASSRNRGSETQYF. CDR3 nucleotides: TGTGCCAGCAGCCGGAACAGGGGTAGCGAGACCCAGTACTTC.

CDR3 DNA sequence: TGTGCCAGCAGATTTGGGAGGGGGGACAATCAGCCCCAGCATTTT. Protein sequence: CASRFGRGDNQPQHF. The chain joins TRBV6-6 to TRBJ1-5, with D perhaps TRBD1 (6 bases). The CDR3 runs to 15 residues. Germline CDR1 MNHNY, CDR2 SVGAGI (reference sequence). V was pared by 6 bases and J by 3 bases, with 15 bases between.

The chain recombines TRBV11-3 with TRBJ1-3, with D possibly TRBD1 on 5 matching bases. This CDR3 comprises 16 residues. Germline CDR1 is SGHNT and CDR2 is YENEEA. V shed 3 bases and J shed 4 bases, with 16 bases lying between them. This chain's CDR3 is CASSLTLQGSGNTIYF. CDR3 DNA: TGTGCCAGCAGCTTGACCCTCCAGGGTTCCGGAAACACCATATATTTT.

V usage is TRBV7-2 and J usage is TRBJ2-7, with 9 bases identical to TRBD2. The germline V gene encodes CDR1 SGHTA and CDR2 FQGNSA. J gave up 5 bases and V 1 base, and 6 bases lay outside the gene matches. This CDR3 region has 15 residues. In DNA form, the CDR3 reads TGTGCCAGCAGCTTAGTGTTGACTAGCGGCCACGAGCAGTACTTC. Its translation is CASSLVLTSGHEQYF.

The chain joins TRBV4-1 to TRBJ2-3; 7 nucleotides line up with TRBD1. The V gene end was trimmed by 4 bases and the J gene end by 4 bases; junction bases not matched to a gene: 14. Germline V lookup: CDR1 MGHRA, CDR2 YSYEKL. The CDR3 sequence is 17 residues long. The CDR3 is CASSRPTTGSLSDTQYF. CDR3 DNA sequence: TGCGCCAGCAGCCGCCCCACGACAGGGTCTTTGTCAGATACGCAGTATTTT.

J is TRBJ1-6 and V is TRBV11-3; D call uncertain. In germline, CDR1 is SGHNT, CDR2 YENEEA. V gave up 4 bases and J gave up 8 bases, with 9 bases separating them. The CDR3 consists of 13 residues. CDR3 in DNA: TGTGCCAGCAGCTCCAGGACGGATTCACCCCTCCACTTT. Protein: CASSSRTDSPLHF.

The gene calls are TRBV24-1 and TRBJ2-4, with D perhaps matching TRBD1 or TRBD2 (6 bases each). This CDR3 is 15 amino acids long. CDR1 is KGHDR and CDR2 is SFDVKD in the germline V gene. With 3 bases removed from V and 8 bases from J, the gap between germline ends came to 16 bases. CDR3 sequence (DNA): TGTGCCACCAGTGATCCCGGGGGCGAAGGAGACATTCAGTACTTC. Residues: CATSDPGGEGDIQYF.

The J gene is TRBJ1-1, the V gene TRBV7-6; 7 bases fit TRBD1. Germline loops: CDR1 SGHVS, CDR2 FNYEAQ. The CDR3 is made up of 15 amino acids. The V gene end was trimmed by 3 bases and the J gene end by 4 bases; junction bases not matched to a gene: 8. The CDR3 spells CASSFEGAESTEAFF. CDR3 DNA: TGTGCCAGCAGCTTTGAGGGGGCGGAGAGCACTGAAGCTTTCTTT.

V gene TRBV5-1 combines with J gene TRBJ1-2; a possible D gene is TRBD1 (5 bases). The V and J ends lost 4 bases and 4 bases respectively, with 11 bases between them. Germline V gene sequence: CDR1 SGHRS, CDR2 YFSETQ. The CDR3 extends over 13 amino acids. CDR3 protein: CASSVGLLYGYTF. CDR3 DNA: TGCGCCAGCAGCGTGGGACTGCTCTATGGCTACACCTTC.

This clone came up a few times. The gene calls are TRBV10-2 and TRBJ2-7, with unresolved D. This CDR3 region has 11 residues. CDR1 is WSHSY, CDR2 SAAADI, per germline. V dropped 2 bases and J dropped 6 bases, with 5 bases sitting between them. DNA for the CDR3: TGCGCCAGCAGTGAGGGGGTCGAGCAGTACTTC. Translation: CASSEGVEQYF.

The V and J genes are TRBV6-5 and TRBJ1-2, with 8 bases identical to TRBD1. From germline, CDR1 is MNHEY and CDR2 SVGAGI. The trim removed 6 bases at V and 5 bases at J, leaving 5 bases unmatched. The CDR3 contains 13 residues. The CDR3 sequence: CASRRDRNYGYTF. In nucleotides, the CDR3 is TGTGCCAGCAGGAGGGACAGGAATTATGGCTACACCTTC.

This clone showed up just a few times. The rearrangement uses TRBV4-1 and TRBJ1-3; D not certain. The CDR3 is 16 amino acids. Per the germline V gene, CDR1 is MGHRA and CDR2 is YSYEKL. Trimming shortened V by 5 bases and J by 4 bases, and 18 bases separated the two germline ends. CDR3 protein: CASSLPVQGSGNTIYF. CDR3 nucleotides: TGCGCCAGCAGCTTACCTGTCCAAGGGTCAGGAAACACCATATATTTT.

V is TRBV21-1 and J is TRBJ2-3; the D call TRBD2 from the table was never checked on the DNA. TRBV21-1 is tagged as a pseudogene. The CDR3 contains 16 residues. CDR3 in DNA: TGTGCCAGCAGCAACAGGCGGGAGGGTCGCACAGATACGCAGTATTTT. Translated, it gives CASSNRREGRTDTQYF.

V is TRBV30 and J is TRBJ1-2; TRBD1 might be the D (6 bases). This CDR3 is 14 amino acids long. Germline loops: CDR1 GTSNPN, CDR2 SVGIG (reference sequence). V lost 0 bases, J lost 8 bases, and 16 bases lay in between. In DNA form, the CDR3 reads TGTGCCTGGAGTGTAAACGGACAGCTGGGGGGCTACACCTTC. The encoded protein is CAWSVNGQLGGYTF.

This clone came up a few times. This chain connects TRBV5-1 to TRBJ2-1, with 9 bases that match TRBD2. This CDR3 has 16 amino acids. CDR1 SGHRS and CDR2 YFSETQ come from the germline V gene. V trimming: 6 bases; J trimming: 4 bases; junction bases outside the gene matches: 11. The CDR3 DNA reads TGCGCCAGCACCCATTTAGCGGGGGTCTATTACAATGAGCAGTTCTTC. Translated, it gives CASTHLAGVYYNEQFF.